Described below is a single T cell receptor (beta chain) sequence and its context. The data originate from a study of T cell changes during pregnancy in multiple sclerosis. This CDR3 is built from 15 residues. Germline trimming cut 1 base from V and 3 bases from J; bases unmatched to any gene: 4. Per germline, CDR1 SGHTA and CDR2 FQGNSA. The assay was immunoSEQ multiplex PCR, and TCRdb's table has in-frame clones only and misses some. The sample holds 25,000 to 35,000 clones; around 90% are singletons and the top ten take approximately 5.3%. The TCR sequence derives from a female donor with multiple sclerosis, enrolled in a pregnancy study. This chain uses TRBV7-2 with TRBJ2-7; 9 nucleotides agree with TRBD1. Here the sequenced sample was CD8+ T cells from peripheral blood mononuclear cells, taken before pregnancy. In DNA form, the CDR3 reads TGTGCCAGCAGCTTAGTACCGGGACAGGGCTACGAGCAGTACTTC. This translates into CASSLVPGQGYEQYF.